This TCR beta chain is drawn from a study of blood T cell repertoires in COVID-19. The overall study: The United States, Italy and Spain provided the acute and convalescent COVID-19 samples. The cDNA or gDNA used as material had been derived from T cells, B-cell-depleted T cells, or PBMCs.

Per germline, CDR1 SGHAT and CDR2 FQNNGV. V gave up 5 bases and J gave up 5 bases, with 15 bases separating them. The CDR3 is made up of 15 amino acids. In the original workflow: Reference gene primer amplification gave estimated nucleated cell counts. Measured with immunoSEQ multiplex PCR; TCRdb has only the in-frame clones, and not every one. V, J and clone size derive from that table, while D and trimming were established from the DNA sequence. The table records around 56,000 clones, more than 80% of them present only once. V usage is TRBV11-2 and J usage is TRBJ2-2; a possible D gene is TRBD2 (6 bases). This TCR came from a human donor in a cohort sampled during active COVID-19. The specimen was peripheral blood. For the CDR3, the DNA is TGTGCCAGCAGCCAAGGAAGCGGGCATACCGGGGAGCTGTTTTTT. It is translated as CASSQGSGHTGELFF.